This T cell receptor beta chain originates from a study of blood T cell repertoires in COVID-19. Whole-study context: Samples of COVID-19 (acute and convalescent) were obtained from the United States, Italy and Spain.

Only in-frame clones appear in the TCRdb table, and some are missing; sequencing was by immunoSEQ multiplex PCR. This sample carries about 360,000 clones, more than 85% of them seen once, and the ten largest clones take around 2.9%. V shed 6 bases and J 4 bases; nucleotides not matched to a gene: 11. This CDR3 region has 15 residues. Germline CDR1 is MNHEY and CDR2 is SMNVEV (reference sequence). The source is a human donor in a cohort sampled during active COVID-19. Sequencing was performed on peripheral blood. The rearrangement joins TRBV27 to TRBJ1-1, with 7 bases identical to TRBD1. CDR3 in DNA: TGTGCCAGCAGACGAGTTGACAGGGTTGTCACTGAAGCTTTCTTT. The encoded protein is CASRRVDRVVTEAFF.